This is a list of T cell receptor beta chains from one sample in a study of T cells in Graves' hyperthyroidism and ophthalmopathy. Each CDR3 protein is one row after TCRdb ran MiXCR on the multiplex PCR reads. This sample carries about 350,000 distinct CDR3 sequences, 15% to 20% of them seen once, and the ten largest clones take around 4%. Sequenced sample: blood. The origin of the receptors is a woman younger than 30 with Graves' hyperthyroidism. Each CDR3 is given with its conserved first and last residue. The D gene is left open where the match is weak. Expanded clones are given a class, and other clones once, few, many or no size at all.

D gene | clone size | J gene | V gene | CDR3 protein | CDR3 DNA
TRBD2 | many | TRBJ2-7 | TRBV12-3/TRBV12-4 | CASSLRTGGNEQYF | TGTGCCAGCAGTTTAAGGACGGGAGGAAACGAGCAGTACTTC
TRBD2 | NA | TRBJ2-5 | TRBV5-1 | CARSGLAGPTRGETQYF | TGCGCCAGAAGCGGACTAGCGGGACCCACACGTGGAGAGACCCAGTACTTC
NA | many | TRBJ1-1 | TRBV6-1 | CASSEGRRIYLEAFF | TGTGCCAGCAGTGAAGGGAGGCGGATTTACCTGGAAGCTTTCTTT
NA | once | TRBJ1-2 | TRBV28 | CASSITADYGYTF | TGTGCCAGCAGTATAACAGCTGACTATGGCTACACCTTC
TRBD2 | many | TRBJ2-7 | TRBV12-3/TRBV12-4 | CASSRPSGGPREQYF | TGTGCCAGCAGTCGACCTAGCGGGGGGCCCAGGGAGCAGTACTTC
NA | many | TRBJ2-7 | TRBV20-1 | CSARLAAGIHF | TGCAGTGCTAGGCTGGCCGCTGGAATCCACTTC
NA | few | TRBJ2-3 | TRBV11-2 | CASSLVSRGLSSTDTQYF | TGTGCCAGCAGCTTAGTTTCCAGGGGATTGTCTAGCACAGATACGCAGTATTTT
NA | many | TRBJ1-2 | TRBV5-1 | CASSLETGGSYGYTF | TGCGCCAGCAGCTTGGAAACCGGGGGAAGCTATGGCTACACCTTC
NA | many | TRBJ2-5 | TRBV7-8 | CASSLDVRVPTETQYF | TGTGCCAGCAGCTTAGATGTCAGGGTGCCTACGGAGACCCAGTACTTC
TRBD1 | many | TRBJ1-1 | TRBV9 | CASRLRRGLTEAFF | TGTGCCAGCAGACTTAGGAGGGGGCTTACTGAAGCTTTCTTT
NA | NA | TRBJ2-5 | TRBV20-1 | CSARDALGVETQYF | TGCAGTGCTAGAGATGCACTTGGGGTGGAGACCCAGTACTTC